Sequencing of this T cell receptor (beta chain) was carried out in a study of cytomegalovirus exposure and HLA in healthy donors. Notes on the study in general: In a later analysis, TCR association rates varied by HLA locus: DRB1 most, HLA-C fewest.

With 60 Vbeta and 13 Jbeta primers, the PCR was carried out. The protocol was immunoSEQ multiplex PCR, while the TCRdb copy is restricted to in-frame clones and leaves out a portion. The sample shows under 200,000 clones, nearly 80% of them seen only once. This CDR3 region has 15 residues. CDR1 is MGHRA, CDR2 YSYEKL, per germline. V was pared by 4 bases and J by 3 bases, with 15 bases between. As regards this clone: What it recognizes is unknown.

The TCR originated in a man between 50 and 59 years old in good health and CMV-seropositive. Sequencing input: PBMCs. The genes are TRBV4-1 and TRBJ1-2; perhaps TRBD1 as D (5 bases). The CDR3 loop is CASSPSPAGDYGYTF. CDR3 DNA sequence: TGCGCCAGCAGCCCTTCCCCGGCGGGGGACTATGGCTACACCTTC.